The rows below give T cell receptor beta chains drawn from one sample of a study of shared clonotypes between healthy human individuals. Here immunoSEQ multiplex PCR was the method, and the copy in TCRdb shows in-frame clones only, minus some. The table includes just over 2,000,000 clones, 85% to 95% detected once. Sequencing input: naive CD4+ T cells sorted from blood. The receptors originated from a man between 18 and 29 years old in good health. CDR3s include the opening cysteine and the closing phenylalanine or tryptophan. The order of the fields is CDR3 protein, J gene, V gene, clone size. Where a row states a size, it is once, few, many or the class of an expanded clone; other rows omit it.

cdr3_aa: CASSPPGTGNQYF; j_call: TRBJ2-5; v_call: TRBV18; clone_size: -
cdr3_aa: CASSLIVAGWTEAFF; j_call: TRBJ1-1; v_call: TRBV28; clone_size: -
cdr3_aa: CASSPQTGSMNTEAFF; j_call: TRBJ1-1; v_call: TRBV18; clone_size: once
cdr3_aa: CASSEKGGVGTQYF; j_call: TRBJ2-3; v_call: TRBV2; clone_size: -
cdr3_aa: CASSLRPITDTQYF; j_call: TRBJ2-3; v_call: TRBV7-2; clone_size: -
cdr3_aa: CASSLKVTSTDTQYF; j_call: TRBJ2-3; v_call: TRBV11-2; clone_size: -
cdr3_aa: CASSSGGTDTQYF; j_call: TRBJ2-3; v_call: TRBV18; clone_size: once
cdr3_aa: CASRPVSSYNEQFF; j_call: TRBJ2-1; v_call: TRBV7-2; clone_size: -
cdr3_aa: CASSPAGGSYTQYF; j_call: TRBJ2-3; v_call: TRBV5-4; clone_size: -
cdr3_aa: CASRASTVGYEQYF; j_call: TRBJ2-7; v_call: TRBV2; clone_size: -
cdr3_aa: CASSEGGNTGELFF; j_call: TRBJ2-2; v_call: TRBV6-4; clone_size: -
cdr3_aa: CASSPRGQTDTQYF; j_call: TRBJ2-3; v_call: TRBV7-9; clone_size: -
cdr3_aa: CASSRDRGEAFF; j_call: TRBJ1-1; v_call: TRBV5-4; clone_size: -
cdr3_aa: CASTGGTGLNTGELFF; j_call: TRBJ2-2; v_call: TRBV11-3; clone_size: -